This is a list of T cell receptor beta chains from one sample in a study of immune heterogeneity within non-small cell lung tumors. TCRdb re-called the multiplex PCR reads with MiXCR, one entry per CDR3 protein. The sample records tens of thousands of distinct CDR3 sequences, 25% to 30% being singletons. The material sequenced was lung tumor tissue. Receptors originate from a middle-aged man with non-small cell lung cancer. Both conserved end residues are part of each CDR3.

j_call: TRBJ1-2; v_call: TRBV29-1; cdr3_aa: CSVPRDREGRGYTF
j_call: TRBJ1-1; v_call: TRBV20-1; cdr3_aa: CSAREPNTEAFF
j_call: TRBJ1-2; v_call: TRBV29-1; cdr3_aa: CSVGTGGNTF
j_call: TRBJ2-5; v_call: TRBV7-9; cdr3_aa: CAMKDQETQYF
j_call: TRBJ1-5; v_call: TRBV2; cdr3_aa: CASSDRDQPQHF
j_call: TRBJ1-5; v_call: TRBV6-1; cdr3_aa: CASSPERDQPQHF
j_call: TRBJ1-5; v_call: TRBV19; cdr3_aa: CASSTGRGPSNQPQHF
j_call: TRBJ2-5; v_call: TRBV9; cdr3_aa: CATSGSGSGETQYF
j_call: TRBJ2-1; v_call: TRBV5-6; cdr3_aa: CASSGTGVDEQFF
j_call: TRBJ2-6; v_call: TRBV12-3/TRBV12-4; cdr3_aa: CASSLWSGSGANVLTF
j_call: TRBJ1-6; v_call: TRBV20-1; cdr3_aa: CSATREYDNSPLHF
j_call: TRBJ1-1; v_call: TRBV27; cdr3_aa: CASSLSGILDTEAFF
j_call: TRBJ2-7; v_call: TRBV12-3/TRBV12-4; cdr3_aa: CASSFGLGQGAFEQYF
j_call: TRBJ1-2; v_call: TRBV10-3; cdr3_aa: CAISGPGQGAYGYTF
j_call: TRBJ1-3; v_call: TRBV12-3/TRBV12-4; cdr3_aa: CASSLLDTIYF
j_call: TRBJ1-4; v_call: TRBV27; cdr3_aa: CASSVQGSNEKLFF
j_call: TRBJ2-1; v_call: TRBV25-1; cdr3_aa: CAISEWHEQFF
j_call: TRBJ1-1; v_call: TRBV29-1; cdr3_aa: CSVSRNTEAFF
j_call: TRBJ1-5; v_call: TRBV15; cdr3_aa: CATSRDEAGGQPQHF
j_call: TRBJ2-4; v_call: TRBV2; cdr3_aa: CASYKLAKNIQYF
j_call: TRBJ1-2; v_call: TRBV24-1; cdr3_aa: CATSDPGLNGYTF
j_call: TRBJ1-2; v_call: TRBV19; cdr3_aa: CASRQQTTGGYTF
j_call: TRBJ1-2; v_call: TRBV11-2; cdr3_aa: CASSFTEGRGYTF
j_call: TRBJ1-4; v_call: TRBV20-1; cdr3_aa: CSASRDFDVEKLFF
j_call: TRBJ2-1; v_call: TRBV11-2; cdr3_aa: CASGGRAIGSEQFF
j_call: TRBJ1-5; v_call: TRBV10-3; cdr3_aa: CAISDGNVQPQHF
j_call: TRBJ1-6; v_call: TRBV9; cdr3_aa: CASSGRKGGGNSPLHF
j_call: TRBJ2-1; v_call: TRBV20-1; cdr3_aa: CSARVRGRADNEQFF
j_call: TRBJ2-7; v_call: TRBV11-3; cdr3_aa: CASSSGGDSLSYEQYF